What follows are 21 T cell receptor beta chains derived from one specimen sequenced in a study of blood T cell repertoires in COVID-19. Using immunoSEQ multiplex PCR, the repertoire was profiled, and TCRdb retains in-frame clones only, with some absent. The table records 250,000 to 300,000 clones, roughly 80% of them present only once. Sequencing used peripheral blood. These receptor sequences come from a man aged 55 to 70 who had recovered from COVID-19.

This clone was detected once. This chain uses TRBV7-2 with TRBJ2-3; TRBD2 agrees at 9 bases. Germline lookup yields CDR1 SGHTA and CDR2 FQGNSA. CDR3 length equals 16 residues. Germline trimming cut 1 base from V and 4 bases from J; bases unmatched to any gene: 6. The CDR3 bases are TGTGCCAGCAGCTTAGGTTTAGCGGGGGCTGCAGATACGCAGTATTTT. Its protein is CASSLGLAGAADTQYF.

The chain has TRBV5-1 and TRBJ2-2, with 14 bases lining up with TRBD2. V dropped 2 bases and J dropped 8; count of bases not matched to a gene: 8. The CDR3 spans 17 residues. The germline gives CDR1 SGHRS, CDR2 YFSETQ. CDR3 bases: TGCGCCAGCAGCTTACCGGGACTAGCGGGAGTTCGTGGGGAGCTGTTTTTT. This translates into CASSLPGLAGVRGELFF.

CDR3 in amino acids: CASSRYSGRVYDNEQFF. The CDR3 DNA sequence: TGTGCCAGCAGTCGTTACAGCGGGAGGGTTTATGACAATGAGCAGTTCTTC. This chain links TRBV6-6 with TRBJ2-1; 10 bases line up with TRBD2. V dropped 5 bases and J dropped 5; count of bases not matched to a gene: 12. Germline CDR1 and CDR2: MNHNY and SVGAGI (reference sequence). The CDR3 is made up of 17 amino acids.

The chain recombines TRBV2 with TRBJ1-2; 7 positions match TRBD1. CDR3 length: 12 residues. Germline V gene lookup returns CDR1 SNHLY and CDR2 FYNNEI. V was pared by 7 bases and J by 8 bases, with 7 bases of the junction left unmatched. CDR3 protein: CASMEGAKGYTF. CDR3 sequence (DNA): TGTGCCAGCATGGAGGGGGCGAAGGGCTACACCTTC.

Here the CDR3 reads CASSEGLAGSELWETQYF. DNA of the CDR3: TGTGCCAGCAGCGAGGGACTAGCGGGGAGTGAGCTGTGGGAGACCCAGTACTTC. The chain uses TRBV27 and TRBJ2-5, with 13 bases identical to TRBD2. This CDR3 spans 18 amino acids. V was clipped by 6 bases and J by 5 bases; unmatched bases: 15. From germline, CDR1 is MNHEY and CDR2 SMNVEV (reference sequence).

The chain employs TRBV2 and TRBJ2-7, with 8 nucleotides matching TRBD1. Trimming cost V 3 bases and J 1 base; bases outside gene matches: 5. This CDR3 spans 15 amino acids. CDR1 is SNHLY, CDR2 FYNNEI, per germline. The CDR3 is CASSDWTGISYEQYF. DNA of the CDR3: TGTGCCAGCAGTGACTGGACAGGGATATCCTACGAGCAGTACTTC.

The DNA of the CDR3 is TGTGCCAGCAGCGTAGTGGCAGAGAACACTGAAGCTTTCTTT. Protein sequence: CASSVVAENTEAFF. The chain is built from TRBV9 and TRBJ1-1; D is undetermined. The V end lost 0 bases, the J end lost 1 base, and 7 bases lay between the germline ends. The germline gives CDR1 SGDLS, CDR2 YYNGEE. The CDR3 is 14 amino acids.

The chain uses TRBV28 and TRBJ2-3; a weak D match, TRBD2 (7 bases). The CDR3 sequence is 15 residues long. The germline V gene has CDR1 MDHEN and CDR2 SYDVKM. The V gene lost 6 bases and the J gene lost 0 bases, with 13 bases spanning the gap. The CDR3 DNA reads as TGTGCCAGCAGCGGGGGGCCAGATAGCACAGATACGCAGTATTTT. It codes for CASSGGPDSTDTQYF.

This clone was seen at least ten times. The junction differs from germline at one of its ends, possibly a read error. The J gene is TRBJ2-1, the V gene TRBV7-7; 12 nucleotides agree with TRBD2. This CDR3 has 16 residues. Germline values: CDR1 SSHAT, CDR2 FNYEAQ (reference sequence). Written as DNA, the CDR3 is TGTGCTAGCAGCTTAGCGCTAGCGGGGGGGTACAATGAGCAGTTCTTC. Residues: CASSLALAGGYNEQFF. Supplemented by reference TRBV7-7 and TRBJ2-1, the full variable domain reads GAGVSQSPRYKVTKRGQDVTLRCDPISSHATLYWYQQALGQGPEFLTYFNYEAQPDKSGLPSDRFSAERPEGSISTLTIQRTEQRDSAMYRCASSLALAGGYNEQFFGPGTRLTVL.

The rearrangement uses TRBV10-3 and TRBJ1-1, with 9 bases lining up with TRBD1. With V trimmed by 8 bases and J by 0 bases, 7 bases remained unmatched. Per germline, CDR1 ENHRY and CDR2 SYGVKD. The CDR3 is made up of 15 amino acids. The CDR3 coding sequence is TGTGCCATCGGGACAGGGACCCCCATGAACACTGAAGCTTTCTTT. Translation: CAIGTGTPMNTEAFF.

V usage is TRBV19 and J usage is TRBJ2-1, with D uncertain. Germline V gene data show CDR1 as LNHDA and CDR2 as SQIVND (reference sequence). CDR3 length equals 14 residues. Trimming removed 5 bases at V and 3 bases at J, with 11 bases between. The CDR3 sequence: CASSPGSYYNEQFF. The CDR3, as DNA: TGTGCCAGTAGTCCCGGGTCCTACTACAATGAGCAGTTCTTC.

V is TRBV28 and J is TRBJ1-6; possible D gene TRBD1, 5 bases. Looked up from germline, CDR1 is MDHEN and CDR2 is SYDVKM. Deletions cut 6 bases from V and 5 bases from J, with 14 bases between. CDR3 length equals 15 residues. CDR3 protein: CASRPRETHNSPLHF. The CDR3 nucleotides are TGTGCCAGCAGACCCAGGGAAACACATAATTCACCCCTCCACTTT.

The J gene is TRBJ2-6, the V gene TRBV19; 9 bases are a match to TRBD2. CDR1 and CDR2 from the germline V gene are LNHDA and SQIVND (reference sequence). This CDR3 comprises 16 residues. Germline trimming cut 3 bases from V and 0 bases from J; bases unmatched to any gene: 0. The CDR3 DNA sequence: TGTGCCAGTAGTATTAGCGGGAGCTCTGGGGCCAACGTCCTGACTTTC. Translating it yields CASSISGSSGANVLTF.

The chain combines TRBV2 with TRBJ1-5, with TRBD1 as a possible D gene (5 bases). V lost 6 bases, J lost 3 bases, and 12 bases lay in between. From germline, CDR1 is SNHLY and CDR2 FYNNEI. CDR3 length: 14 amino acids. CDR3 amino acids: CASSKDKINQPQHF. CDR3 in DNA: TGTGCCAGCAGCAAGGACAAGATCAATCAGCCCCAGCATTTT.

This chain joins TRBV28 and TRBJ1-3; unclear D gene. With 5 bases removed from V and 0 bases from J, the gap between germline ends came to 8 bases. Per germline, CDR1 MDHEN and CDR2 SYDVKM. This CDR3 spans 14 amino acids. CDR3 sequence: CASSPGGSGNTIYF. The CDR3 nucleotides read TGTGCCAGCAGTCCGGGAGGCTCTGGAAACACCATATATTTT.

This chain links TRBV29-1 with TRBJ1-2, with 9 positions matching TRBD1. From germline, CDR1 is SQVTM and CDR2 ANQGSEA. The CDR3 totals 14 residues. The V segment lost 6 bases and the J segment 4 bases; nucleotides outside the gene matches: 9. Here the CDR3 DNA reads TGCAGCGTGACTCCGGGACAGGGTTCCTATGGCTACACCTTC. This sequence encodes CSVTPGQGSYGYTF.

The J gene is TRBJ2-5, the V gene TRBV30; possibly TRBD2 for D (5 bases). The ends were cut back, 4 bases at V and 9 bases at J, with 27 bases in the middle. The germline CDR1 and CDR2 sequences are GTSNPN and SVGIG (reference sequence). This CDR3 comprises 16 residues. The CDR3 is CAWTERSPLGVRAQYF. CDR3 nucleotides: TGTGCCTGGACCGAAAGGTCCCCTCTGGGAGTGCGGGCCCAGTACTTC.

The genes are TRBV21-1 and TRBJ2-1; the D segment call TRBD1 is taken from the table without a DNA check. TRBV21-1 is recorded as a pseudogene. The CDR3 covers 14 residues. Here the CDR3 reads CASSNGTSPNEQFF. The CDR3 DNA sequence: TGTGCCAGCAGCAACGGGACAAGCCCCAATGAGCAGTTCTTC.

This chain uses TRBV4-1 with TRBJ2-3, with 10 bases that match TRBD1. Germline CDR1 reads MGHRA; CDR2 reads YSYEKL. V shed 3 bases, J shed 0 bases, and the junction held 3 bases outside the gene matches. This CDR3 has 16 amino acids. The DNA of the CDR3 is TGCGCCAGCAGCCAGGGACAGGGGCCTAGCACAGATACGCAGTATTTT. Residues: CASSQGQGPSTDTQYF.

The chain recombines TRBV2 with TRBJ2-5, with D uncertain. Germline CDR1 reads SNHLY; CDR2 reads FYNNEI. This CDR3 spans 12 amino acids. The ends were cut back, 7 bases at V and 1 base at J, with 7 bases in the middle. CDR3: CASTYSQETQYF. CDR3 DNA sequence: TGTGCCAGCACTTACAGCCAAGAGACCCAGTACTTC.

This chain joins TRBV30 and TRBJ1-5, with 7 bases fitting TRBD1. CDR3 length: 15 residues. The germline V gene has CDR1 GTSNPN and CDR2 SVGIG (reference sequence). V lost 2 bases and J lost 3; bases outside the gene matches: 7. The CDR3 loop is CAWSFGGQINQPQHF. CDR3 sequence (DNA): TGTGCCTGGAGTTTCGGGGGACAGATCAATCAGCCCCAGCATTTT.